The 21 T cell receptor beta chains below come from one sample, sequenced in a study of cytomegalovirus exposure and HLA in healthy donors. In the PCR, 60 Vbeta and 13 Jbeta primers were used. Only in-frame clones appear in the TCRdb table, and some are missing; sequencing was by immunoSEQ multiplex PCR. This table holds approximately 200,000 clones, approximately 81% found once. The sequenced material came from PBMCs. The receptors come from a human donor in good health.

The gene calls are TRBV7-8 and TRBJ2-7; perhaps TRBD1 as D (6 bases). The CDR3 covers 14 residues. The V end was cut by 4 bases, the J end by 6 bases, with 16 bases between. Germline V gene sequence: CDR1 SGHVS, CDR2 FQNEAQ. CDR3: CASSSPTGSGEQYF. The CDR3, as DNA: TGTGCCAGCAGCTCCCCGACAGGCAGCGGCGAGCAGTACTTC.

V and J are TRBV18 and TRBJ2-7; TRBD2 aligns across 12 bases. Germline CDR1 KGHSH, CDR2 LQKENI. The length of the CDR3 is 18 residues. V shed 3 bases and J 0 bases; nucleotides not matched to a gene: 9. The CDR3: CASSPLGLAGSSSYEQYF. The CDR3 nucleotides are TGTGCCAGCTCACCCCTAGGACTAGCGGGATCTAGCTCCTACGAGCAGTACTTC. Based on the CDR3 plus reference TRBV18 and TRBJ2-7, the full variable domain is NAGVMQNPRHLVRRRGQEARLRCSPMKGHSHVYWYRQLPEEGLKFMVYLQKENIIDESGMPKERFSAEFPKEGPSILRIQQVVRGDSAAYFCASSPLGLAGSSSYEQYFGPGTRLTVT.

Only a few counts were recorded for this clone. This chain joins TRBV7-9 and TRBJ2-5, with D possibly being TRBD2 (5 bases). The V gene lost 1 base and the J gene lost 5 bases, with 11 bases spanning the gap. The CDR3 is 14 residues long. Germline loops: CDR1 SEHNR, CDR2 FQNEAQ (reference sequence). The CDR3 here is CASSLVRGGETQYF. Here the CDR3 DNA reads TGTGCCAGCAGCTTAGTTCGAGGAGGCGAGACCCAGTACTTC. Complete variable domain (other parts from reference TRBV7-9 and TRBJ2-5): DTGVSQNPRHKITKRGQNVTFRCDPISEHNRLYWYRQTLGQGPEFLTYFQNEAQLEKSRLLSDRFSAERPKGSFSTLEIQRTEQGDSAMYLCASSLVRGGETQYFGPGTRLLVL.

The V call is TRBV10-3, the J call TRBJ2-1, with 10 bases fitting TRBD2. V lost 0 bases, J lost 6 bases, and 11 bases stayed unmatched. The CDR3 length is 18 residues. Germline V lookup: CDR1 ENHRY, CDR2 SYGVKD. This chain's CDR3 is CAISESRSSGSGGNEQFF. The DNA of the CDR3 is TGTGCCATCAGTGAGTCAAGGTCTAGCGGGAGTGGGGGCAATGAGCAGTTCTTC.

J is TRBJ2-3 and V is TRBV28; 10 nucleotides match TRBD2. The CDR3 extends over 16 amino acids. CDR1 and CDR2 from the germline V gene are MDHEN and SYDVKM. V trimming: 6 bases; J trimming: 6 bases; junction bases outside the gene matches: 12. CDR3 in amino acids: CASRGPSGSLGDTQYF. The CDR3 DNA reads as TGTGCCAGCAGGGGGCCTAGCGGGAGCTTAGGTGATACGCAGTATTTT. The whole variable domain, filled in from reference TRBV28 and TRBJ2-3, reads DVKVTQSSRYLVKRTGEKVFLECVQDMDHENMFWYRQDPGLGLRLIYFSYDVKMKEKGDIPEGYSVSREKKERFSLILESASTNQTSMYLCASRGPSGSLGDTQYFGPGTRLTVL.

The CDR3 DNA follows: TGTGCCAGCACGCAAGCGGGAGGGTTAAATGAGCAGTTCTTC. Its translation: CASTQAGGLNEQFF. The chain is built from TRBV6-1 and TRBJ2-1; TRBD2 agrees at 10 bases. Germline assignment: CDR1 MNHNS and CDR2 SASEGT. The length of the CDR3 is 14 residues. The junction had 7 bases not matched to a gene; V was cut back by 7 bases and J by 7 bases.

The chain is built from TRBV6-1 and TRBJ2-3, with a tentative D call TRBD1 (6 bases). The germline V gene encodes CDR1 MNHNS and CDR2 SASEGT. This CDR3 has 16 residues. The V end lost 3 bases, the J end lost 2 bases, and 15 bases lay between the germline ends. This CDR3 is CASSEGPGHNTDTQYF. CDR3 in DNA: TGTGCCAGCAGTGAGGGGCCGGGACACAACACAGATACGCAGTATTTT.

The chain links TRBV28 to TRBJ1-4; 11 nucleotides line up with TRBD1. Germline CDR1 is MDHEN and CDR2 is SYDVKM. This CDR3 contains 16 residues. The V segment lost 6 bases and the J segment 8 bases; nucleotides outside the gene matches: 11. The CDR3, as DNA: TGTGCCAGCAGCCCAATGGGGGACAGGGGGAGGGAAAAACTGTTTTTT. Protein sequence: CASSPMGDRGREKLFF.

The rearrangement joins TRBV4-3 to TRBJ2-2; D is undetermined. Germline CDR1 reads LGHNA; CDR2 reads YSLEER. Trimming removed 0 bases from V and 4 bases from J, with 6 bases in between. CDR3 length: 14 residues. The CDR3 is CASSQDPVTGELFF. The CDR3 bases are TGCGCCAGCAGCCAAGATCCAGTCACCGGGGAGCTGTTTTTT.

This clone turned up a few times. Other DNA variants within this sample encode the same CDR3. This chain joins TRBV7-9 and TRBJ2-3; D is ambiguous. Germline assignment: CDR1 SEHNR and CDR2 FQNEAQ (reference sequence). The ends were cut back, 5 bases at V and 2 bases at J, with 2 bases in the middle. The length of the CDR3 is 11 residues. CDR3 in amino acids: CASSLTDTQYF. In DNA, the CDR3 is TGTGCCAGCAGCCTCACAGATACGCAGTATTTT.

V and J are TRBV6-1 and TRBJ2-7; 8 bases are a match to TRBD2. The ends lost 2 bases at V and 4 bases at J; junction bases unmatched: 7. Germline V gene sequence: CDR1 MNHNS, CDR2 SASEGT. This CDR3 is built from 15 residues. The CDR3 is CASSEWTAGVYEQYF. The CDR3 nucleotides read TGTGCCAGCAGTGAATGGACAGCGGGAGTGTACGAGCAGTACTTC.

This chain uses TRBV27 with TRBJ2-7; 8 bases fit TRBD2. The ends lost 3 bases at V and 5 bases at J; junction bases unmatched: 9. The CDR3 has 15 amino acids. Germline V gene lookup returns CDR1 MNHEY and CDR2 SMNVEV (reference sequence). The CDR3 region is CASSLRGTSGNEQYF. CDR3 nucleotides: TGTGCCAGCAGTTTGCGTGGTACTAGCGGTAACGAGCAGTACTTC.

The sample holds a few counts of this clone. V is TRBV9 and J is TRBJ2-5, with 8 bases fitting TRBD1. V dropped 3 bases and J dropped 5; count of bases not matched to a gene: 9. Germline CDR1 reads SGDLS; CDR2 reads YYNGEE. CDR3 length: 15 amino acids. CDR3 DNA: TGTGCCAGCAGCGATGGACAGGGCAGGGGGGAGACCCAGTACTTC. Protein sequence: CASSDGQGRGETQYF.

This rearrangement joins TRBV7-2 to TRBJ2-3; TRBD2 aligns across 7 bases. Germline CDR1 and CDR2: SGHTA and FQGNSA. The CDR3 sequence is 18 residues long. Trimming at V came to 1 base and at J to 6 bases, leaving 16 bases not matched to a gene. CDR3 DNA sequence: TGTGCCAGCAGCTTAGTGGGGGGGTGGGAGGCCAACGGCGATACGCAGTATTTT. Translating it yields CASSLVGGWEANGDTQYF.

This CDR3 reads CASSPWARFDNEQFF. The CDR3 DNA sequence: TGTGCCAGCTCACCGTGGGCCCGCTTTGACAATGAGCAGTTCTTC. This chain uses TRBV18 with TRBJ2-1; D uncertain. The V end lost 3 bases, the J end lost 5 bases, and 14 bases lay between the germline ends. This CDR3 region has 15 residues. Germline values: CDR1 KGHSH, CDR2 LQKENI.

The rearrangement uses TRBV10-3 and TRBJ1-5; D call uncertain. The ends were cut back, 2 bases at V and 9 bases at J, with 14 bases in the middle. The CDR3 is 14 residues long. In germline, CDR1 is ENHRY, CDR2 SYGVKD. The CDR3 loop is CAISETDGRGPQHF. CDR3 in DNA: TGTGCCATCAGTGAGACGGACGGCCGGGGGCCCCAGCATTTT.

The sample holds a few counts of this clone. The gene calls are TRBV21-1 and TRBJ2-7; the table's D call, TRBD1, has no DNA check behind it. TRBV21-1 is classified as a pseudogene. This CDR3 has 15 residues. In nucleotides, the CDR3 is TGTGCCAGCAGCAATCCCTGGCCAGGGGCCTACGAGCAGTACTTC. Its translation: CASSNPWPGAYEQYF.

The V call is TRBV27, the J call TRBJ2-7, with TRBD2 identical over 9 bases. V trimming: 6 bases; J trimming: 3 bases; junction bases outside the gene matches: 9. Germline CDR1 is MNHEY and CDR2 is SMNVEV (reference sequence). CDR3 length: 15 amino acids. The CDR3 coding sequence is TGTGCCAGCAGCCCCGGAGCTAGCGGGAACTACGAGCAGTACTTC. Translating gives CASSPGASGNYEQYF.

This chain joins TRBV10-1 and TRBJ2-7, with TRBD2 matching over 9 bases. The CDR3 totals 15 residues. The V and J ends lost 3 bases and 7 bases, in that order; junction bases with no gene match: 10. Germline V gene data show CDR1 as WNHNN and CDR2 as SYGVQD (reference sequence). The DNA of the CDR3 is TGCGCCAGCAGTGACGGGACTAGCTCGATGGGGGAGCAGTACTTC. It is translated as CASSDGTSSMGEQYF.

In DNA form, the CDR3 reads TGTGCCAGCAGTGAACTTTGGGGACATAGCAATCAGCCCCAGCATTTT. It is translated as CASSELWGHSNQPQHF. The rearrangement joins TRBV6-1 to TRBJ1-5; the D gene is possibly TRBD1 (6 bases). The V end lost 2 bases, the J end lost 0 bases, and 11 bases lay between the germline ends. The CDR3 is made up of 16 amino acids. CDR1 is MNHNS and CDR2 is SASEGT in the germline V gene.

The CDR3: CASSADRGYEQYF. The CDR3 bases are TGTGCCAGCAGCGCAGACAGGGGATACGAGCAGTACTTC. This chain links TRBV5-4 with TRBJ2-7, with 8 bases matching TRBD1. V dropped 4 bases and J dropped 4; count of bases not matched to a gene: 4. The germline gives CDR1 SGHNT, CDR2 YYREEE (reference sequence). This CDR3 is 13 amino acids long.